This T cell receptor beta chain derives from a study of blood T cell repertoires in COVID-19. Study overall: Samples taken during acute and convalescent COVID-19 were collected in the United States, Italy and Spain.

CDR3 length equals 16 residues. V was trimmed by 5 bases and J by 5 bases, leaving 21 bases between them. Germline V gene sequence: CDR1 SGHTA, CDR2 FQGTGA. Original processing methods: How many nucleated cells were present was estimated from reference gene primer amplification. The assay was immunoSEQ multiplex PCR, and TCRdb's table has in-frame clones only and misses some. V, J and clone size were drawn from that table, and D and trimming were deduced from the DNA. The sample includes about 150,000 clones, approximately 81% of them seen just once. The sequence derives from a woman aged 55-69 years with COVID-19, enrolled during active disease. V gene TRBV7-3 combines with J gene TRBJ1-1; tentatively, D is TRBD1 (6 bases). Sequencing was carried out using peripheral blood. Written as DNA, the CDR3 is TGTGCCAGCAGCCCCCCTCCGGTCAGGGGCGGTACTGAAGCTTTCTTT. Encoded protein: CASSPPPVRGGTEAFF.